Below are 30 T cell receptor beta chains sequenced from a single sample in a study of control samples from healthy donors and cancer patients. Sequencing was performed with immunoSEQ multiplex PCR; in TCRdb, only in-frame clones are kept and a portion is missing. Altogether under 150,000 clones are present, roughly 91% being singletons, with the ten largest covering about 1.5%. The specimen was PBMCs. The receptors stem from a man aged 50 or older with head and neck cancer.

The chain recombines TRBV7-7 with TRBJ2-5; 10 nucleotides line up with TRBD2. There are 13 residues in the CDR3. Losses at the gene ends were 5 bases for V and 5 bases for J; bases not matched to a gene: 2. Germline CDR1 SSHAT, CDR2 FNYEAQ (reference sequence). This chain's CDR3 is CASSVGLAETQYF. As DNA, the CDR3 is TGTGCCAGCAGCGTGGGACTAGCGGAGACCCAGTACTTC. Variable domain in full (rest from reference TRBV7-7 and TRBJ2-5): GAGVSQSPRYKVTKRGQDVTLRCDPISSHATLYWYQQALGQGPEFLTYFNYEAQPDKSGLPSDRFSAERPEGSISTLTIQRTEQRDSAMYRCASSVGLAETQYFGPGTRLLVL.

The chain joins TRBV21-1 to TRBJ1-4. TRBV21-1 counts as a pseudogene. The CDR3 totals 13 residues. The CDR3 loop is CASGRRANEKLFF. In nucleotides, the CDR3 is TGTGCCAGCGGCAGAAGGGCTAATGAAAAACTGTTTTTT.

The chain employs TRBV4-3 and TRBJ2-7; the D gene is possibly TRBD2 (5 bases). The germline gives CDR1 LGHNA, CDR2 YSLEER. The CDR3 spans 13 residues. The V gene lost 4 bases and the J gene lost 6 bases, with 13 bases spanning the gap. This chain's CDR3 is CASSRSTRGEQYF. The CDR3 DNA follows: TGCGCCAGCAGCCGCTCCACACGGGGCGAGCAGTACTTC.

A few counts support this clone. The rearrangement joins TRBV7-6 to TRBJ2-5, with a possible D match to TRBD1 (6 bases). CDR1 is SGHVS and CDR2 is FNYEAQ in the germline V gene. V lost 4 bases to trimming and J lost 0 bases, with 12 bases between them. The CDR3 covers 15 residues. CDR3 bases: TGTGCCAGCAGCTCCGGTCGACAGGACCAAGAGACCCAGTACTTC. Its translation is CASSSGRQDQETQYF.

This chain uses TRBV6-5 with TRBJ2-7, with TRBD2 as a possible D gene (5 bases). The germline V gene encodes CDR1 MNHEY and CDR2 SVGAGI. The CDR3 has 13 amino acids. V was shortened by 5 bases and J by 6 bases, with 14 bases between the two germline ends. Written as DNA, the CDR3 is TGTGCCAGCAGTACCGGGGTGAAGGGCGAGCAGTACTTC. Amino acid sequence: CASSTGVKGEQYF.

The chain is built from TRBV10-1 and TRBJ1-5; 7 bases line up with TRBD1. The trim removed 7 bases at V and 3 bases at J, leaving 9 bases unmatched. This CDR3 spans 15 amino acids. CDR1 and CDR2 (germline): WNHNN, SYGVQD (reference sequence). The CDR3 DNA reads as TGCGCCAGCAATAGAAGACAGGGCATCAATCAGCCCCAGCATTTT. It yields the protein CASNRRQGINQPQHF.

On this clone itself: The CDR3 ends on some other residue instead of the conserved phenylalanine or tryptophan, so this is likely a read error. The limits of the CDR3 on the DNA are not certain, so only TCRdb's listed CDR3 is given. The chain has TRBV11-3 and TRBJ2-7; no DNA check was done on the table's D call, TRBD1. Both ends counted, the CDR3 spans 9 residues. Germline loops: CDR1 SGHNT, CDR2 YENEEA. This chain's CDR3 is CASRRRQGG.

The chain employs TRBV7-9 and TRBJ1-5, with a possible D match to TRBD1 (5 bases). Trimming pared 1 base from V and 2 bases from J, leaving 12 bases between. Germline values: CDR1 SEHNR, CDR2 FQNEAQ (reference sequence). The CDR3 consists of 16 residues. CDR3 in amino acids: CASSLGQGPRNQPQHF. DNA of the CDR3: TGTGCCAGCAGCTTAGGTCAGGGCCCTCGCAATCAGCCCCAGCATTTT.

Here the CDR3 DNA reads TGCGCCAGCAGCCAAGGTTCAGGCACTGAAGCTTTCTTT. Translation: CASSQGSGTEAFF. V is TRBV4-3 and J is TRBJ1-1, with D unresolved. The V end lost 1 base, the J end lost 4 bases, and 7 bases lay between the germline ends. Per the germline V gene, CDR1 is LGHNA and CDR2 is YSLEER. This CDR3 is 13 amino acids long.

The chain combines TRBV5-8 with TRBJ2-1, with D possibly called TRBD1 or TRBD2 (6 bases each). V lost 6 bases and J lost 0, with 13 bases in between. CDR3 size: 15 residues. The germline gives CDR1 SGHTS, CDR2 YDEGEE. DNA of the CDR3: TGTGCCAGCATGAGGGGGGCTTACTCCTACAATGAGCAGTTCTTC. This translates into CASMRGAYSYNEQFF. The whole variable domain, filled in from reference TRBV5-8 and TRBJ2-1, reads EAGVTQSPTHLIKTRGQQATLRCSPISGHTSVYWYQQALGLGLQFLLWYDEGEERNRGNFPPRFSGRQFPNYSSELNVNALELEDSALYLCASMRGAYSYNEQFFGPGTRLTVL.

The rearrangement joins TRBV6-5 to TRBJ2-1; 9 nucleotides line up with TRBD2. J gave up 8 bases and V 7 bases, and 12 bases lay outside the gene matches. CDR1 is MNHEY and CDR2 is SVGAGI in the germline V gene. The CDR3 loop spans 15 amino acids. The CDR3 DNA sequence: TGTGCCAGCAATTCCGGCCGGCGGGGGGGCCATGAGCAGTTCTTC. It specifies CASNSGRRGGHEQFF.

This clone was observed a few times. The chain carries TRBV29-1 and TRBJ2-1; 9 nucleotides line up with TRBD1. V was pared by 6 bases and J by 4 bases, with 16 bases of the junction left unmatched. Germline V gives CDR1 SQVTM, CDR2 ANQGSEA. This CDR3 has 17 residues. The CDR3 region is CSVRDREPGAAYNEQFF. The CDR3 DNA sequence: TGCAGCGTACGGGACAGGGAACCAGGGGCGGCATACAATGAGCAGTTCTTC.

The V and J genes are TRBV29-1 and TRBJ2-2; D is undetermined. The CDR3 has 11 residues. Germline V CDR1 and CDR2: SQVTM, ANQGSEA. CDR3: CSLGVGGELFF. The CDR3 DNA is TGCAGTCTTGGGGTGGGCGGGGAGCTGTTTTTT.

The chain joins TRBV5-8 to TRBJ1-2; D is possibly TRBD1 (5 bases). The CDR3 has 14 residues. V was trimmed by 3 bases and J by 5 bases, leaving 14 bases between them. Germline V gene sequence: CDR1 SGHTS, CDR2 YDEGEE. The CDR3 loop is CASSWSGTPYGYTF. In DNA, the CDR3 is TGTGCCAGCAGCTGGTCCGGGACGCCGTATGGCTACACCTTC.

V is TRBV12-3 or TRBV12-4 and J is TRBJ2-1; perhaps TRBD1 as D (5 bases). The CDR3 runs 13 residues. Trimming removed 7 bases from V and 5 bases from J, with 12 bases in between. The CDR3 DNA follows: TGTGCCAGCATGAACAGGAAAGACAATGAGCAGTTCTTC. Translating gives CASMNRKDNEQFF.

The CDR3 sequence is CASSQERSGETQYF. DNA for the CDR3: TGCGCCAGCAGCCAAGAACGGTCGGGGGAGACCCAGTACTTC. The chain couples TRBV4-3 to TRBJ2-5, with D maybe TRBD2 (5 bases). CDR3 length: 14 residues. The germline V and J ends were trimmed by 0 bases and 5 bases, with 10 bases remaining between them. In germline, CDR1 is LGHNA, CDR2 YSLEER.

This chain uses TRBV18 with TRBJ1-5; maybe TRBD1 (5 bases). Germline V CDR1 and CDR2: KGHSH, LQKENI. This CDR3 is built from 15 residues. V lost 2 bases, J lost 4 bases, and 12 bases lay in between. CDR3 DNA sequence: TGTGCCAGCTCACCAAGTAAGGGGTTTAATCAGCCCCAGCATTTT. This gives the protein CASSPSKGFNQPQHF. The whole variable domain, filled in from reference TRBV18 and TRBJ1-5, reads NAGVMQNPRHLVRRRGQEARLRCSPMKGHSHVYWYRQLPEEGLKFMVYLQKENIIDESGMPKERFSAEFPKEGPSILRIQQVVRGDSAAYFCASSPSKGFNQPQHFGDGTRLSIL.

The rearrangement uses TRBV6-5 and TRBJ1-1; the D is unclear. CDR1 MNHEY and CDR2 SVGAGI come from the germline V gene. The CDR3 totals 16 residues. Trimming took off 2 bases at V and 1 base at J, with 14 bases between the two ends. The CDR3 reads CASSYGLWAKNTEAFF. In DNA form, the CDR3 reads TGTGCCAGCAGTTACGGGTTATGGGCGAAGAACACTGAAGCTTTCTTT.

This sequence joins TRBV6-5 and TRBJ1-2; TRBD1 agrees at 7 bases. The V gene's germline CDR1 is MNHEY and CDR2 SVGAGI. Trimming cost V 6 bases and J 4 bases; bases outside gene matches: 8. The length of the CDR3 is 14 residues. This CDR3 is CASRGTGTAYGYTF. CDR3 coding DNA: TGTGCCAGCAGAGGTACCGGGACAGCCTATGGCTACACCTTC.

The rearrangement uses TRBV6-5 and TRBJ1-4; 7 nucleotides match TRBD1. With V trimmed by 4 bases and J by 5 bases, 10 bases remained unmatched. Per the germline V gene, CDR1 is MNHEY and CDR2 is SVGAGI. The CDR3 loop spans 16 amino acids. CDR3 loop: CASSSHRGIRNEKLFF. CDR3 DNA: TGTGCCAGCAGTTCTCACAGGGGAATAAGGAATGAAAAACTGTTTTTT.

This clone was recorded only once. The rearrangement links TRBV5-6 to TRBJ2-3, with TRBD1 as a possible D gene (6 bases). The CDR3 is made up of 15 amino acids. Germline CDR1 reads SGHDT; CDR2 reads YYEEEE. V lost 3 bases to trimming and J lost 8 bases, with 19 bases between them. CDR3 coding DNA: TGTGCCAGCAGCTCCTTGACAGGCGCCTTCGGTACGCAGTATTTT. Protein: CASSSLTGAFGTQYF.

In this sample, this clone turned up once. The V gene is TRBV5-6, the J gene TRBJ2-7; 11 bases align to TRBD1. This CDR3 has 14 residues. Unmatched junction bases numbered 6, after V lost 4 bases and J lost 6 bases. CDR1 is SGHDT, CDR2 YYEEEE, per germline. For the CDR3, the DNA is TGTGCCAGCAGCCGCGGGACAGGGGGTGGCGAGCAGTACTTC. This codes for CASSRGTGGGEQYF.

The genes are TRBV29-1 and TRBJ2-1; possibly TRBD1 for D (8 bases). CDR1 and CDR2 from the germline V gene are SQVTM and ANQGSEA. CDR3 length: 16 residues. Deletions cut 5 bases from V and 5 bases from J, with 22 bases between. Here the CDR3 reads CSVNPLGQGGDNEQFF. The CDR3, as DNA: TGCAGCGTTAATCCCCTTGGACAGGGAGGGGACAATGAGCAGTTCTTC.

This rearrangement joins TRBV20-1 to TRBJ2-2; TRBD2 matches at 10 bases. Germline CDR1 DFQATT, CDR2 SNEGSKA (reference sequence). V gave up 3 bases and J gave up 2 bases; unmatched junction bases: 3. This CDR3 region has 15 residues. The CDR3 sequence: CSASLAGANTGELFF. In DNA, the CDR3 is TGCAGTGCTAGTCTAGCGGGGGCCAACACCGGGGAGCTGTTTTTT.

The J gene is TRBJ2-5, the V gene TRBV5-1, with TRBD2 identical over 12 bases. The germline V gene encodes CDR1 SGHRS and CDR2 YFSETQ. The CDR3 has 15 amino acids. With V trimmed by 6 bases and J by 7 bases, 10 bases remained unmatched. Written as DNA, the CDR3 is TGCGCCAGCACCGAACTAGCGGGGGGTGCAGGGACCCAGTACTTC. Its translation is CASTELAGGAGTQYF.

The chain joins TRBV4-3 to TRBJ2-3, with a weak D call TRBD1 (5 bases). The germline V gene has CDR1 LGHNA and CDR2 YSLEER. The CDR3 loop spans 14 amino acids. The ends were cut back, 3 bases at V and 2 bases at J, with 9 bases in the middle. The CDR3 region has the DNA TGCGCCAGCAGCCAGGACAAAGTCACAGATACGCAGTATTTT. Amino acids: CASSQDKVTDTQYF.

This clone has a single count. The J gene is TRBJ1-1, the V gene TRBV13; D remains unclear. The CDR3 has 13 amino acids. Germline V gene lookup returns CDR1 PRHDT and CDR2 FYEKMQ (reference sequence). V lost 5 bases to trimming and J lost 6 bases, with 13 bases between them. CDR3 protein: CASSPGTSAEAFF. CDR3 coding DNA: TGTGCCAGCAGCCCGGGAACTTCTGCTGAAGCTTTCTTT.

V gene TRBV3-1 (or the pseudogene TRBV3-2) combines with J gene TRBJ1-5, with 9 bases fitting TRBD1. J gave up 4 bases and V 1 base, and 20 bases lay outside the gene matches. The CDR3 spans 21 residues. Germline V gives CDR1 LGHDT, CDR2 YNNKEL (reference sequence). The CDR3 reads CASSQVQGARSSTMGNQPQHF. The CDR3 DNA reads as TGTGCCAGCAGCCAAGTACAGGGGGCGAGGAGTAGCACCATGGGGAATCAGCCCCAGCATTTT.

V and J are TRBV4-3 and TRBJ1-4; D is possibly TRBD1 (5 bases). The CDR3 has 13 amino acids. The germline V and J ends were trimmed by 4 bases and 7 bases, with 10 bases remaining between them. Germline assignment: CDR1 LGHNA and CDR2 YSLEER. CDR3 coding DNA: TGCGCCAGCAGCCGGCAGGGACGTGAAAAACTGTTTTTT. Its protein product is CASSRQGREKLFF.

This clone was detected ten times or more. V gene TRBV4-3 combines with J gene TRBJ1-6; TRBD1 might be the D (5 bases). This CDR3 region has 14 residues. Per germline, CDR1 LGHNA and CDR2 YSLEER. Between the trimmed V and J ends, which lost 0 bases and 8 bases, there was a span of 8 bases. CDR3 DNA: TGCGCCAGCAGCCAAGATCGAGGGGATTCACCCCTCCACTTT. Residues: CASSQDRGDSPLHF.